This T cell receptor (beta chain) was profiled in a study of T-cell memory formation after mild COVID-19. Study-level background: The study found TCR clusters largely donor specific.

Worth noting for this clonotype: The antigen remains unidentified.

General study points: Mostly located in CM and EM were contracting CD4+ clones, with contracting CD8+ clones located in EMRA. A subset of responding clones appeared in pre-infection memory, suggesting cross-reactive memory joined.

5'RACE primed from the constant segment yielded TCR alpha and TCR beta cDNA libraries bearing sample barcodes and UMIs. TCRdb ran MiXCR on the 5' RACE reads and lists one entry per CDR3 protein. Altogether a few hundred thousand distinct CDR3 sequences are present, 20% being singletons, with the ten largest covering around 23%. The TCR originated in a man between 18 and 35 years old who had mild COVID-19 (a few samples of this study predate the infection). Cell type and time point are not known. Sequenced: PBMCs or a T cell subset sorted from them (not recorded which).

CDR3 sequence (DNA): TGTGCCAGCAGCTTAGGAGGAGGGAGTGAGCCCCAGCATTTT. Protein: CASSLGGGSEPQHF. This chain connects TRBV7-6 to TRBJ1-5; D not resolved. V was pared by 1 base and J by 8 bases, with 12 bases between. The CDR3 is 14 residues long. CDR1 and CDR2 from the germline V gene are SGHVS and FNYEAQ.